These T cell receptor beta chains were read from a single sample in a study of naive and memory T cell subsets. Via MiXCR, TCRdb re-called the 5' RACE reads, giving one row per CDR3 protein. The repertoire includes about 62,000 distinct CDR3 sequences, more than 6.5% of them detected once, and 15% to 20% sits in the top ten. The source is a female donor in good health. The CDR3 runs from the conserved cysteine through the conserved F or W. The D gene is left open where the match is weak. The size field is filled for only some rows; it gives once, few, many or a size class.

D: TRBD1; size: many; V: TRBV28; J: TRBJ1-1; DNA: TGTGCCAGCAGTTTGGACAGGGCGAACACTGAAGCTTTCTTT; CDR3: CASSLDRANTEAFF
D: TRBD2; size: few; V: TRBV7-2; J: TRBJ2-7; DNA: TGTGCCAGCAGCTTACAGAGCGGGAGCTACGAGCAGTACTTC; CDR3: CASSLQSGSYEQYF
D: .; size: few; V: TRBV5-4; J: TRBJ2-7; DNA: TGTGCCAGCAGCTTGGGAGTGGAGGTGTCCTACGAGCAGTACTTC; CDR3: CASSLGVEVSYEQYF
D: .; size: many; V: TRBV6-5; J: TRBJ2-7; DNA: TGTGCCAGCAGTTACGCGAGGGGGGCCTACGAGCAGTACTTC; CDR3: CASSYARGAYEQYF
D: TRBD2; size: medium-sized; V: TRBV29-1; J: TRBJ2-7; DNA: TGCAGCGTTCTAGCGGGAGGGGGCTACGAGCAGTACTTC; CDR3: CSVLAGGGYEQYF
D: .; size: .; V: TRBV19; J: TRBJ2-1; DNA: TGTGCCAGTAGTATCGAACTCCAAGCGCATCAGTTCTTC; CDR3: CASSIELQAHQFF
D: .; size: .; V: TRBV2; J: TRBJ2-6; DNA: TGTGCCAGCAGTCTAGGTGTCTCTGGGGCCAACGTCCTGACTTTC; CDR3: CASSLGVSGANVLTF
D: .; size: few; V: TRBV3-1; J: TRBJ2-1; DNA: TGTGCCAGCACCCCGTCAGCGGGCCTTTACAATGAGCAGTTCTTC; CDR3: CASTPSAGLYNEQFF
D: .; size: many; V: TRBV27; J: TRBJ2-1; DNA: TGTGCCAGCAGTAAAGCACACCCCTACAATGAGCAGTTCTTC; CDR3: CASSKAHPYNEQFF
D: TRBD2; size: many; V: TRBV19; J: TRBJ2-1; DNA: TGTGCCAGTAGTATAGGTCTAGCGGGAGGGCCAAGGTACAATGAGCAGTTCTTC; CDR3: CASSIGLAGGPRYNEQFF
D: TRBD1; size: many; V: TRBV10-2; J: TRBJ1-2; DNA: TGCGCCAGCAGTGAGACAGGGGAAAACTATGGCTACACCTTC; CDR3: CASSETGENYGYTF
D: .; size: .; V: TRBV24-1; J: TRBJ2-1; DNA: TGTGCCACCAGTGATTCACGGGGGCCTTCCTACAATGAGCAGTTCTTC; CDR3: CATSDSRGPSYNEQFF
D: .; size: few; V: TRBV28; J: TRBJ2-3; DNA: TGTGCCAGCTCCGTCCCGGGAGGCACAGATACGCAGTATTTT; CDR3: CASSVPGGTDTQYF
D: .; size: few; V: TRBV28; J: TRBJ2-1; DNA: TGTGCCAGCAGTCGTCCGGACAGCCCGAGCAATGAGCAGTTCTTC; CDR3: CASSRPDSPSNEQFF
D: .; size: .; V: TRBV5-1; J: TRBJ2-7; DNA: TGCGCCAGCAGCTTGCGCGCGAACTCCTACGAGCAGTACTTC; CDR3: CASSLRANSYEQYF
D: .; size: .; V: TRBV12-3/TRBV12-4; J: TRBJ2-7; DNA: TGTGCCAGCAGTTTGGGTAACAGCGCCTACGAGCAGTACTTC; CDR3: CASSLGNSAYEQYF
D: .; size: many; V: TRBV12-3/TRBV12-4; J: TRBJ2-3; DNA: TGTGCCAGCAGCGCTACCCGAGCGGTCACAGATACGCAGTATTTT; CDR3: CASSATRAVTDTQYF
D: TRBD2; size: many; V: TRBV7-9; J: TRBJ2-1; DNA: TGTGCCAGCAGCCACGGGCTAGCGGGAGTCTACAATGAGCAGTTCTTC; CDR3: CASSHGLAGVYNEQFF
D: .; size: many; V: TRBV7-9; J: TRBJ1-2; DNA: TGTGCCAGCAGCTCCTCATGGGGCAATTACTATGGCTACACCTTC; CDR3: CASSSSWGNYYGYTF
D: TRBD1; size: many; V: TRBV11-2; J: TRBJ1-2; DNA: TGTGCCAGCAGCTTAATTGGGACAGGGTCTAACTATGGCTACACCTTC; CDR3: CASSLIGTGSNYGYTF
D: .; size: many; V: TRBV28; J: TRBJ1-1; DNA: TGTGCCAGCATCATAGCAGGAGGAGGGGCGACTGAAGCTTTCTTT; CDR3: CASIIAGGGATEAFF
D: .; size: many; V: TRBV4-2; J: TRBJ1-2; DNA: TGTGCCAGCAGCCAAGATCCCGGGATAAGAGATGGCTACACCTTC; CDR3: CASSQDPGIRDGYTF
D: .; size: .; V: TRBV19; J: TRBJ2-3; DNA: TGTGCCAGTAGTATCCGACTCGGCGGAGCAGATACGCAGTATTTT; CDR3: CASSIRLGGADTQYF
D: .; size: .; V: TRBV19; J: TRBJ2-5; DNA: TGTGCCAGTAGTTTTGTCTCGAGACGGAGGGAGACCCAGTACTTC; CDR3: CASSFVSRRRETQYF
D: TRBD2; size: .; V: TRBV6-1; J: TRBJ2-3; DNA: TGTGCCAGCAGTGCCAACCGACTAGCGGGCGTCACAGATACGCAGTATTTT; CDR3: CASSANRLAGVTDTQYF
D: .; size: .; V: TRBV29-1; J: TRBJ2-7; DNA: TGCAGCGCCCTACAGGGCTACGAGCAGTACTTC; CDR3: CSALQGYEQYF
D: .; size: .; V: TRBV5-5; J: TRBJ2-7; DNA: TGTGCCAGCAGTTGGGACGGACCGATCTACGAGCAGTACTTC; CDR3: CASSWDGPIYEQYF
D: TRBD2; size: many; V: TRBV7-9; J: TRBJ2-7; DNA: TGTGCCAGCAGCTTAAGGGCGGGGGGGCCGTACGAGCAGTACTTC; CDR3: CASSLRAGGPYEQYF
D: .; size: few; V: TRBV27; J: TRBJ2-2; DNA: TGTGCCAGCAGTTTGGTCAGGCACCTGCCGGGAGTCACTAACACCGGGGAGCTGTTTTTT; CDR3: CASSLVRHLPGVTNTGELFF
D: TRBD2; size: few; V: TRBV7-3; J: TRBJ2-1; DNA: TGTGCCAGCAGCCCCGGGACTAGCGTATACAATGAGCAGTTCTTC; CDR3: CASSPGTSVYNEQFF
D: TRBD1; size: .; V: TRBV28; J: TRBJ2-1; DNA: TGTGCCAGCACCGCAGGGCCGGGACAGGAGCAGTTCTTC; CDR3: CASTAGPGQEQFF
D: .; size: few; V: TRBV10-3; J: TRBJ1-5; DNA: TGTGCCATCAGGGGAACCGATCAGCCCCAGCATTTT; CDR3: CAIRGTDQPQHF
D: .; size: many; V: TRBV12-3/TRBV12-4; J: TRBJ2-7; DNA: TGTGCCAGCAGTTCCCAGCGGAGAAGCTCCTACGAGCAGTACTTC; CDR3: CASSSQRRSSYEQYF
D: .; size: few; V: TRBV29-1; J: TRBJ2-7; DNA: TGCAGCGTTGATAGTAGGACTTACGAGCAGTACTTC; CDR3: CSVDSRTYEQYF
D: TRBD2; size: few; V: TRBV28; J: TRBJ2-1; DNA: TGTGCCAGCAGAGCCGCGCTCGGGGGGAGGTCCTACAATGAGCAGTTCTTC; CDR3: CASRAALGGRSYNEQFF
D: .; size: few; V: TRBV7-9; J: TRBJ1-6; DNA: TGTGCCAGCAGCCCGGGGGGGTATTCGTTTTATTCACCCCTCCACTTT; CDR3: CASSPGGYSFYSPLHF
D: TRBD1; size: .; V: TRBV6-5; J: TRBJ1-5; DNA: TGTGCCAGCAGTCCGGACAGGGACAATCAGCCCCAGCATTTT; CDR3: CASSPDRDNQPQHF
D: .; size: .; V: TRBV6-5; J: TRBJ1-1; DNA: TGTGCCAGCAGTCTACTAACAGGTACAACTGAAGCTTTCTTT; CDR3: CASSLLTGTTEAFF
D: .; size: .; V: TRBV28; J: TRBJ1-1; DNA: TGTGCCAGCAGTTTATCTCCCGGGGGACTGGTTGAAGCTTTCTTT; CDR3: CASSLSPGGLVEAFF
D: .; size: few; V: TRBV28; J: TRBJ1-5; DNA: TGTGCCAGCAGTTTGGGGAAAGCCAATCAGCCCCAGCATTTT; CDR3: CASSLGKANQPQHF
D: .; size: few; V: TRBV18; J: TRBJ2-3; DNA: TGTGCCAGCTCACCACCGCGAGGGGGACCTAGCACAGATACGCAGTATTTT; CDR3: CASSPPRGGPSTDTQYF